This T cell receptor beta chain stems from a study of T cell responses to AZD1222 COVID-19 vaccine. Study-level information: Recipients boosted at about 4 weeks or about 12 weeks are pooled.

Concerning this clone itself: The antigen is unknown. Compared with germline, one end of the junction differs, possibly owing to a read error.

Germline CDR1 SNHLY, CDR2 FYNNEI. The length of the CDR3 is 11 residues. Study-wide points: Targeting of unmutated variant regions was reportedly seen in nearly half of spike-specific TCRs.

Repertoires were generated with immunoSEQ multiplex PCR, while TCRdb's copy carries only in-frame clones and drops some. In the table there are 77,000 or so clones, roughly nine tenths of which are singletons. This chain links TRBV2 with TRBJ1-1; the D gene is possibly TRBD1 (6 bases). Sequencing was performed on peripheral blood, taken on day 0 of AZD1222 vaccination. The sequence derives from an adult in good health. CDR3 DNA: TGTGCCAGCATTCAGGGGACCGAAGGTTTCTTT. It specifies CASIQGTEGFF.